The source of this T cell receptor beta chain is a study of T cell repertoires in cytomegalovirus infection. A remark on this clonotype: Its cognate antigen is unknown.

TCRdb used MiXCR to reprocess the reads, holding one entry per CDR3 protein. The repertoire holds approximately 590,000 distinct CDR3 sequences, with 35% to 50% as singletons. The sequences come from cultured PBMCs, collected from culture after CMV antigen stimulation. The source of this sequence is a human donor in good health (CMV status not recorded). Some clones in this sample may be carry-over from other donors' samples.

The DNA for the CDR3 is TGTGCCAGCAGCTTGGACCTAGCGGGAGGAATCTCCTACGAGCAGTACTTC. This codes for CASSLDLAGGISYEQYF. This chain joins TRBV5-4 and TRBJ2-7, with TRBD2 matching 11 bases. The trim removed 0 bases at V and 0 bases at J, leaving 5 bases unmatched. CDR3 length: 17 residues. CDR1 is SGHNT and CDR2 is YYREEE in the germline V gene (reference sequence).